A single sample is the source of the 30 T cell receptor beta chains below, sequenced in a study of CD8+CD57+ T cells in acquired aplastic anemia. Only patients with CD8+CD57+ cell expansion on flow cytometry were chosen for sequencing. Genomic DNA constituted the template upon which TCR beta VDJ and CDR3 profiling was performed. TCRdb fed the reads into MiXCR, producing one record per CDR3 protein. The sample contains about 40,000 distinct CDR3 sequences, approximately 63% of which appear only once. Input material: sorted CD4+, CD8+, or CD8+CD57+ T cells (not recorded which) from PBMCs. These receptors originate from a human donor with aplastic anemia.

This clonotype was found a few times. The rearrangement joins TRBV14 to TRBJ2-1, with D possibly being TRBD1 (6 bases). V lost 4 bases, J lost 0 bases, and 16 bases lay in between. Germline values: CDR1 SGHDN, CDR2 FVKESK. This CDR3 region has 17 residues. The DNA of the CDR3 is TGTGCCAGCAGCCTCTTACAGGGATGGGGCTCCTACAATGAGCAGTTCTTC. This encodes CASSLLQGWGSYNEQFF.

The rearrangement joins TRBV5-1 to TRBJ2-7, with unresolved D. The germline gives CDR1 SGHRS, CDR2 YFSETQ. V was cut by 4 bases and J by 2 bases, with 13 bases left in between. The CDR3 covers 14 residues. Written as DNA, the CDR3 is TGCGCCAGCAGCCCCCGGCACAGAACCTACGAGCAGTACTTC. It specifies CASSPRHRTYEQYF. The whole variable domain, remainder taken from reference TRBV5-1 and TRBJ2-7, is KAGVTQTPRYLIKTRGQQVTLSCSPISGHRSVSWYQQTPGQGLQFLFEYFSETQRNKGNFPGRFSGRQFSNSRSEMNVSTLELGDSALYLCASSPRHRTYEQYFGPGTRLTVT.

This chain connects TRBV25-1 to TRBJ1-5, with D hard to call. The CDR3 is made up of 12 amino acids. V lost 4 bases and J lost 7, with 8 bases in between. Germline assignment: CDR1 MGHDK and CDR2 SYGVNS. CDR3 coding DNA: TGTGCCAGCAGTGCACACAACCAGCCCCAGCATTTT. This encodes CASSAHNQPQHF.

As regards this clonotype: The junction does not match germline at one end; this may be a read error. The rearrangement joins TRBV10-1 to TRBJ1-5, with no clear D. Per the germline V gene, CDR1 is WNHNN and CDR2 is SYGVQD (reference sequence). The CDR3 length is 18 residues. CDR3 nucleotides: TGCGCCAGCAGTGAGTCGATTGCCAGTAGTGATAGCCATCAGCCCCAGCATTTT. This translates into CASSESIASSDSHQPQHF.

V and J are TRBV19 and TRBJ2-5; D unclear. CDR3 length equals 12 residues. Trimming cost V 3 bases and J 3 bases, with 5 bases left between them. CDR1 is LNHDA and CDR2 is SQIVND in the germline V gene (reference sequence). CDR3 sequence: CASSITEETQYF. CDR3 sequence (DNA): TGTGCCAGTAGTATCACGGAAGAGACCCAGTACTTC.

The chain couples TRBV19 to TRBJ2-5; 14 nucleotides match TRBD2. The trim removed 9 bases at V and 4 bases at J, leaving 1 base unmatched. The CDR3 covers 13 residues. Per the germline V gene, CDR1 is LNHDA and CDR2 is SQIVND (reference sequence). The CDR3 spells CASGTSGRETQYF. The CDR3, as DNA: TGTGCCAGCGGGACTAGCGGGAGAGAGACCCAGTACTTC.

The J gene is TRBJ1-2, the V gene TRBV25-1; possibly TRBD1 for D (6 bases). The CDR3 consists of 14 residues. The germline V and J ends were trimmed by 3 bases and 0 bases, with 8 bases remaining between them. Germline CDR1 reads MGHDK; CDR2 reads SYGVNS. The CDR3 region is CASSENRANYGYTF. The CDR3 nucleotides are TGTGCCAGCAGTGAGAACAGGGCTAACTATGGCTACACCTTC.

The V call is TRBV20-1, the J call TRBJ2-5; D unclear. The CDR3 totals 10 residues. From germline, CDR1 is DFQATT and CDR2 SNEGSKA (reference sequence). V dropped 3 bases and J dropped 5 bases, with 4 bases sitting between them. The CDR3 DNA is TGCAGTGCTAGCCCTGAGACCCAGTACTTC. Protein product: CSASPETQYF.

J is TRBJ2-7 and V is TRBV9, with D hard to call. The CDR3 totals 15 residues. The germline gives CDR1 SGDLS, CDR2 YYNGEE. The V and J ends lost 3 bases and 3 bases respectively, with 16 bases between them. The CDR3 loop is CASSASGQAGYEQYF. The CDR3 DNA sequence: TGTGCCAGCAGCGCCAGTGGGCAGGCTGGCTACGAGCAGTACTTC.

V gene TRBV25-1 combines with J gene TRBJ2-1; 7 bases align to TRBD2. Germline CDR1 MGHDK, CDR2 SYGVNS. This CDR3 has 14 amino acids. Unmatched junction bases numbered 5, after V lost 6 bases and J lost 3 bases. CDR3 DNA: TGTGCCAGCAGAGGGGACTATGGCTACAATGAGCAGTTCTTC. Translating it yields CASRGDYGYNEQFF.

J is TRBJ2-1 and V is TRBV29-1; possibly TRBD1 for D (6 bases). The CDR3 runs 13 residues. Trimming cost V 8 bases and J 2 bases, with 13 bases left between them. Germline values: CDR1 SQVTM, CDR2 ANQGSEA. This CDR3 is CSMTGTPYNEQFF. For the CDR3, the DNA is TGCAGCATGACCGGGACACCCTACAATGAGCAGTTCTTC.

The chain is built from TRBV7-9 and TRBJ1-6; 7 nucleotides match TRBD1. The V gene end was trimmed by 8 bases and the J gene end by 6 bases; junction bases not matched to a gene: 7. CDR1 and CDR2 (germline): SEHNR, FQNEAQ (reference sequence). The CDR3 runs to 14 residues. CDR3 residues: CASVGTASNSPLHF. Written as DNA, the CDR3 is TGTGCCAGCGTCGGGACAGCATCTAATTCACCCCTCCACTTT.

This clonotype appeared a single time. Likely a read error: the CDR3 ends without its conserved phenylalanine or tryptophan. The chain recombines TRBV20-1 with TRBJ2-7; D not certain. V lost 0 bases and J lost 5, with 8 bases in between. The CDR3 runs 12 residues. Germline loops: CDR1 DFQATT, CDR2 SNEGSKA (reference sequence). The CDR3 here is CSAREGGNEQYL. The CDR3 nucleotides read TGCAGTGCTAGAGAGGGTGGCAACGAGCAGTACCTC.

This clonotype was seen a handful of times. V gene TRBV7-2 combines with J gene TRBJ1-6, with D hard to call. This CDR3 contains 15 residues. Germline CDR1 SGHTA, CDR2 FQGNSA. The V end lost 3 bases, the J end lost 9 bases, and 15 bases lay between the germline ends. The CDR3 DNA sequence: TGTGCCAGCAGCTTGGGTCGGGCACGGGTTTCACCCCTCCACTTT. Translation: CASSLGRARVSPLHF.

This clonotype was seen a few times. The V gene is TRBV20-1, the J gene TRBJ2-3, with 7 bases fitting TRBD1. Germline CDR1 and CDR2: DFQATT and SNEGSKA (reference sequence). Trimming took 7 bases from V and 3 from J; bases not matched to a gene: 7. The CDR3 contains 13 residues. The CDR3 sequence: CSVRQGGTDTQYF. The CDR3 DNA reads TGCAGTGTCCGACAGGGCGGAACAGATACGCAGTATTTT.

To note about this clonotype: A much larger clone differs by one base, so this may be a read error. The chain has TRBV5-6 and TRBJ1-5; D perhaps matches TRBD1 (6 bases). This CDR3 spans 14 amino acids. The germline gives CDR1 SGHDT, CDR2 YYEEEE. This chain's CDR3 is CASRYWGGGQLQHF. CDR3 bases: TGTGCCAGCAGGTACTGGGGAGGGGGTCAGCTCCAGCATTTT.

The chain is built from TRBV6-1 and TRBJ1-6; D gene ambiguous. The germline CDR1 and CDR2 sequences are MNHNS and SASEGT. Trimming left V 1 base short and J 5 bases short, with 9 bases between. The CDR3 sequence is 15 residues long. The CDR3 sequence: CASSEEEGHNSPLHF. The CDR3 nucleotides read TGTGCCAGCAGTGAAGAGGAAGGGCATAATTCACCCCTCCACTTT.

V usage is TRBV2 and J usage is TRBJ1-6; no definite D call. In germline, CDR1 is SNHLY, CDR2 FYNNEI. The CDR3 runs to 12 residues. V was pared by 5 bases and J by 9 bases, with 8 bases between. CDR3 sequence reads: CASSLQSSPLHF. The CDR3 DNA is TGTGCCAGCAGTCTCCAGAGTTCACCCCTCCACTTT.

This clonotype is a singleton in its sample. The CDR3 reads CASSDFRKPNTEAFF. CDR3 in DNA: TGTGCCAGCAGTGATTTTCGTAAACCGAACACTGAAGCTTTCTTT. This chain uses TRBV25-1 with TRBJ1-1; D call uncertain. The V end was cut by 3 bases, the J end by 1 base, with 12 bases between. The CDR3 consists of 15 residues. Looked up from germline, CDR1 is MGHDK and CDR2 is SYGVNS.

The chain couples TRBV20-1 to TRBJ1-2; 7 nucleotides line up with TRBD1. Germline V gene lookup returns CDR1 DFQATT and CDR2 SNEGSKA (reference sequence). CDR3 length: 13 residues. Trimming took 3 bases from V and 4 from J; bases not matched to a gene: 5. Written as DNA, the CDR3 is TGCAGTGCTAGGCAGGGGGGGGTCTATGGCTACACCTTC. Protein product: CSARQGGVYGYTF.

The rearrangement joins TRBV10-3 to TRBJ1-1; D is unresolved. This CDR3 comprises 14 residues. The V gene lost 7 bases and the J gene lost 1 base, with 13 bases spanning the gap. Germline CDR1 ENHRY, CDR2 SYGVKD. For the CDR3, the DNA is TGTGCCATCAATGTAAGGGCAGGGAACACTGAAGCTTTCTTT. This encodes CAINVRAGNTEAFF.

With respect to this clonotype: Since the CDR3 does not end with the conserved phenylalanine or tryptophan, this likely comes from a read error. The DNA is left out, because the CDR3 cannot be placed on it with certainty; the CDR3 is given as TCRdb lists it. CDR3 in amino acids: CASSLGYS. This sequence joins TRBV7-9 and TRBJ2-1. Per germline, CDR1 SEHNR and CDR2 FQNEAQ (reference sequence). The length of the CDR3 is 8 amino acids, counting both ends.

J is TRBJ1-1 and V is TRBV6-1; D unclear. Germline CDR1 MNHNS, CDR2 SASEGT. The CDR3 extends over 13 amino acids. V was cut by 5 bases and J by 2 bases, with 9 bases left in between. The CDR3 is CASSRAPNTEAFF. The CDR3 bases are TGTGCCAGCAGTAGGGCACCCAACACTGAAGCTTTCTTT.

J is TRBJ1-3 and V is TRBV12-3 or TRBV12-4; TRBD1 matches 9 bases. J gave up 3 bases and V 10 bases, and 4 bases lay outside the gene matches. The CDR3 sequence is 13 residues long. This chain's CDR3 is CATDRGFGNTIYF. CDR3 DNA sequence: TGTGCCACGGACAGGGGTTTTGGAAACACCATATATTTT.

This clonotype has at least ten counts. The chain combines TRBV20-1 with TRBJ2-7; D may be TRBD2 (5 bases). The V end was cut by 7 bases, the J end by 0 bases, with 13 bases between. This CDR3 comprises 13 residues. Germline V gives CDR1 DFQATT, CDR2 SNEGSKA (reference sequence). The CDR3 DNA reads TGCAGTGAGAGGAGGTTCGACTCCTACGAGCAGTACTTC. Translation gives CSERRFDSYEQYF.

The rearrangement links TRBV2 to TRBJ1-4; D might be TRBD1 (5 bases). The CDR3 has 14 amino acids. Germline CDR1 and CDR2: SNHLY and FYNNEI. The ends were cut back, 6 bases at V and 10 bases at J, with 18 bases in the middle. CDR3 region: CASRTERQGGKLFF. The CDR3 DNA reads as TGTGCCAGCAGGACCGAACGCCAGGGAGGAAAACTGTTTTTT.

The chain links TRBV15 to TRBJ2-3; TRBD2 aligns across 10 bases. The J segment lost 5 bases and the V segment lost 2 bases, leaving 7 bases of the junction unmatched. The CDR3 length is 16 residues. Germline lookup yields CDR1 LNHNV and CDR2 YYDKDF (reference sequence). The CDR3 region has the DNA TGTGCCACCAGCAGAAAAAGCGGGAGGGGTGGAGATACGCAGTATTTT. This sequence encodes CATSRKSGRGGDTQYF.

This CDR3 reads CASSGRDFDTGELFF. CDR3 sequence (DNA): TGTGCCAGCAGTGGCCGGGACTTTGACACCGGGGAGCTGTTTTTT. The chain is built from TRBV25-1 and TRBJ2-2; TRBD2 is a possible D gene (6 bases). This CDR3 region has 15 residues. CDR1 MGHDK and CDR2 SYGVNS come from the germline V gene. Trimming shortened V by 4 bases and J by 3 bases, and 12 bases separated the two germline ends.

This chain links TRBV19 with TRBJ1-5; D remains ambiguous. CDR3 length equals 14 residues. V was cut by 8 bases and J by 1 base, with 12 bases left in between. CDR1 is LNHDA and CDR2 is SQIVND in the germline V gene (reference sequence). Written as DNA, the CDR3 is TGTGCCAGTGGAGTTGACAACAGCAATCAGCCCCAGCATTTT. This encodes CASGVDNSNQPQHF.

About this clonotype itself: A read error may produce the germline difference seen at one junction end. The rearrangement uses TRBV7-9 and TRBJ1-6; no clear D gene. Germline assignment: CDR1 SEHNR and CDR2 FQNEAQ (reference sequence). The CDR3 consists of 14 residues. The CDR3 coding sequence is TGTACCAGCACCATTGGGCTGACTGGTTCACCCCTCCACTTT. Amino acids: CTSTIGLTGSPLHF.